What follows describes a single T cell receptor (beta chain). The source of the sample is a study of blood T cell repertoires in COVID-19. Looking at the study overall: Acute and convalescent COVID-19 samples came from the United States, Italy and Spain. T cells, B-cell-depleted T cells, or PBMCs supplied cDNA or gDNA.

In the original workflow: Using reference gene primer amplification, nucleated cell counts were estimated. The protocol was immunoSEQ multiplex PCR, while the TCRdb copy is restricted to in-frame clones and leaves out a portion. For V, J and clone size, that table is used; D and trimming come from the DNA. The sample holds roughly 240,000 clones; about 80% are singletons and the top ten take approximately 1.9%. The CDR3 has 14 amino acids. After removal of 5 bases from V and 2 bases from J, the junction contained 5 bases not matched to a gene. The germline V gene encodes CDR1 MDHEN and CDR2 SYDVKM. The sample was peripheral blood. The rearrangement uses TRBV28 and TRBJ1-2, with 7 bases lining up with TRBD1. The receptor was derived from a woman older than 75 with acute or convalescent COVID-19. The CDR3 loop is CASSGGTVNYGYTF. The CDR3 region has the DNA TGTGCCAGCAGTGGCGGGACAGTAAACTATGGCTACACCTTC.